These 25 T cell receptor beta chains originate from one sample sequenced in a study of post-analysis software for immune sequencing data. General study findings and limits: In patients, about 5 TRBV segments were more frequent than in controls, with TRBV5-6, TRBV5-1 and TRBV20-1 among them.

Their recognized antigens are unknown. Unique molecular identifiers tagged the TCR beta cDNA libraries. One entry per CDR3 protein, called by TCRdb with MiXCR from the PCR reads. The sample includes 650,000 to 850,000 distinct CDR3 sequences, about half of them seen just once. The source material was blood. These receptors were taken from a girl aged 10 to 17 with multiple sclerosis.

A few counts support this clonotype. The chain has TRBV20-1 and TRBJ2-7; D ambiguous. The CDR3 has 12 residues. Trimming stripped 6 bases from V and 4 bases from J, with 13 bases between. The germline V gene has CDR1 DFQATT and CDR2 SNEGSKA (reference sequence). In DNA, the CDR3 is TGCAGTGCAGCCCACCCCAGTTACGAGCAGTACTTC. It codes for CSAAHPSYEQYF.

There are a few counts of this clonotype. The V call is TRBV7-2, the J call TRBJ2-3; maybe TRBD2 (6 bases). Trimming cost V 4 bases and J 2 bases, with 10 bases left between them. CDR1 is SGHTA, CDR2 FQGNSA, per germline. The CDR3 runs to 14 residues. CDR3 residues: CASSCSGFTDTQYF. The CDR3 DNA sequence: TGTGCCAGCAGCTGTAGCGGATTCACAGATACGCAGTATTTT. Using reference TRBV7-2 and TRBJ2-3 for the parts outside the CDR3, the full variable domain is GAGVSQSPSNKVTEKGKDVELRCDPISGHTALYWYRQSLGQGLEFLIYFQGNSAPDKSGLPSDRFSAERTGGSVSTLTIQRTQQEDSAVYLCASSCSGFTDTQYFGPGTRLTVL.

This clonotype has just a few counts. The chain is built from TRBV6-5 and TRBJ2-7; the match to TRBD2 covers 8 bases. Per the germline V gene, CDR1 is MNHEY and CDR2 is SVGAGI. Trimming cost V 5 bases and J 4 bases; bases outside gene matches: 13. The CDR3 has 16 residues. Written as DNA, the CDR3 is TGTGCCAGCAGTAATAAGCGGGAGCTCACAGGGTACGAGCAGTACTTC. Amino acids: CASSNKRELTGYEQYF.

For the CDR3, the DNA is TGTGCCACTTCAAGAATGGGCACACCCCTCCACTTT. Protein product: CATSRMGTPLHF. The V call is TRBV19, the J call TRBJ1-6; D call uncertain. The germline V gene has CDR1 LNHDA and CDR2 SQIVND (reference sequence). V lost 10 bases, J lost 11 bases, and 15 bases lay in between. The CDR3 totals 12 residues. The whole variable domain, remainder taken from reference TRBV19 and TRBJ1-6, is DGGITQSPKYLFRKEGQNVTLSCEQNLNHDAMYWYRQDPGQGLRLIYYSQIVNDFQKGDIAEGYSVSREKKESFPLTVTSAQKNPTAFYLCATSRMGTPLHFGNGTRLTVT.

The chain links TRBV5-1 to TRBJ2-3; TRBD2 agrees at 10 bases. The V gene end was trimmed by 4 bases and the J gene end by 1 base; junction bases not matched to a gene: 12. The CDR3 loop spans 18 amino acids. The germline CDR1 and CDR2 sequences are SGHRS and YFSETQ. The CDR3 loop reads CASSPTGTSDSRTDTQYF. CDR3 nucleotides: TGCGCCAGCAGCCCGACCGGGACTAGCGACAGCCGCACAGATACGCAGTATTTT.

This sequence joins TRBV6-6 and TRBJ2-1; tentative D call: TRBD2 (6 bases). V was pared by 8 bases and J by 1 base, with 12 bases between. This CDR3 is built from 14 residues. Germline V gene lookup returns CDR1 MNHNY and CDR2 SVGAGI (reference sequence). DNA for the CDR3: TGTGCCAGCGCCCGGGGGAGTTCCTACAATGAGCAGTTCTTC. The encoded protein is CASARGSSYNEQFF.

This chain joins TRBV7-9 and TRBJ2-7, with TRBD1 as a possible D gene (5 bases). V lost 6 bases, J lost 3 bases, and 12 bases lay in between. The CDR3 sequence is 13 residues long. Germline assignment: CDR1 SEHNR and CDR2 FQNEAQ (reference sequence). This CDR3 reads CASSNRTYYEQYF. CDR3 in DNA: TGTGCCAGCAGTAACAGGACCTACTACGAGCAGTACTTC.

The chain carries TRBV28 and TRBJ2-1, with TRBD2 matching over 9 bases. The CDR3 covers 15 residues. Germline lookup yields CDR1 MDHEN and CDR2 SYDVKM. Germline trimming cut 7 bases from V and 2 bases from J; bases unmatched to any gene: 6. The CDR3 DNA reads TGTGCCAGCAATGGCGGGAGGGCCACCTACAATGAGCAGTTCTTC. Residues: CASNGGRATYNEQFF.

About this clonotype itself: This could be a read error, since a much larger clone is one nucleotide away. V is TRBV5-1 and J is TRBJ1-2, with 11 bases fitting TRBD1. The CDR3 has 15 amino acids. Germline CDR1 reads SGHRS; CDR2 reads YFSETQ. CDR3: CASSWNGQGAQGCTF. DNA of the CDR3: TGCGCCAGCAGCTGGAATGGACAGGGGGCGCAGGGCTGCACCTTC.

This clonotype has just a few counts. The chain has TRBV7-2 and TRBJ1-2; tentative D call: TRBD1 (6 bases). The CDR3 length is 15 residues. Germline V gene sequence: CDR1 SGHTA, CDR2 FQGNSA. V dropped 0 bases and J dropped 6 bases, with 14 bases sitting between them. The CDR3 here is CASSLAHFPGDGYTF. CDR3 coding DNA: TGTGCCAGCAGCTTAGCGCACTTTCCAGGGGATGGCTACACCTTC.

The genes are TRBV15 and TRBJ1-5; 8 nucleotides agree with TRBD1. The CDR3 extends over 15 amino acids. CDR1 is LNHNV and CDR2 is YYDKDF in the germline V gene (reference sequence). V gave up 2 bases and J gave up 5 bases; unmatched junction bases: 5. CDR3 loop: CATSRRSGGDQPQHF. The CDR3 DNA sequence: TGTGCCACCAGCAGAAGGTCAGGGGGCGATCAGCCCCAGCATTTT. Full variable domain (outside the CDR3, taken from reference TRBV15 and TRBJ1-5): DAMVIQNPRYQVTQFGKPVTLSCSQTLNHNVMYWYQQKSSQAPKLLFHYYDKDFNNEADTPDNFQSRRPNTSFCFLDIRSPGLGDTAMYLCATSRRSGGDQPQHFGDGTRLSIL.

This clonotype was seen more than once but under ten times. V is TRBV20-1 and J is TRBJ2-1; the D is unclear. Germline V gene data show CDR1 as DFQATT and CDR2 as SNEGSKA (reference sequence). V lost 1 base, J lost 9 bases, and 10 bases lay in between. This CDR3 has 12 amino acids. CDR3 sequence (DNA): TGCAGTGCTAGAGCATTAGGTGGTGAGCAGTTCTTC. It translates to CSARALGGEQFF.

The CDR3 spells CASSASGGTQYF. The CDR3 bases are TGTGCCAGCAGCGCCTCGGGAGGTACGCAGTATTTT. The chain recombines TRBV7-8 with TRBJ2-3, with 7 positions matching TRBD2. Unmatched junction bases numbered 4, after V lost 5 bases and J lost 8 bases. The CDR3 extends over 12 amino acids. In germline, CDR1 is SGHVS, CDR2 FQNEAQ.

Worth noting for this clonotype: The junction departs from germline at one end; a sequencing error may be responsible. This chain links TRBV7-2 with TRBJ2-3; 7 nucleotides match TRBD2. CDR3 size: 14 residues. Germline V gene data show CDR1 as SGHTA and CDR2 as FQGNSA. In DNA, the CDR3 is TGTGCCGGCAGCCTTAGCGGGCCCACAGATACGCAGTATTTT. This gives the protein CAGSLSGPTDTQYF. Looking up the rest from reference TRBV7-2 and TRBJ2-3 gives the full variable domain: GAGVSQSPSNKVTEKGKDVELRCDPISGHTALYWYRQSLGQGLEFLIYFQGNSAPDKSGLPSDRFSAERTGGSVSTLTIQRTQQEDSAVYLCAGSLSGPTDTQYFGPGTRLTVL.

J is TRBJ2-3 and V is TRBV15; no firm D call. V was trimmed by 5 bases and J by 7 bases, leaving 10 bases between them. Germline V gene lookup returns CDR1 LNHNV and CDR2 YYDKDF (reference sequence). CDR3 length: 12 residues. This CDR3 is CATSGLLHTQYF. The CDR3 region has the DNA TGTGCCACCAGCGGGCTCCTACATACGCAGTATTTT.

The J gene is TRBJ2-1, the V gene TRBV5-1; 7 nucleotides line up with TRBD1. Per the germline V gene, CDR1 is SGHRS and CDR2 is YFSETQ. Trimming took 4 bases from V and 15 from J; bases not matched to a gene: 10. The CDR3 is 12 residues long. The CDR3 DNA follows: TGCGCCAGCAGCACTCAGGGGGTAGGTCTGTTCTTC. This translates into CASSTQGVGLFF.

This clonotype was counted only a few times. V and J are TRBV6-6 and TRBJ1-2; 9 bases are shared with TRBD1. J lost 5 bases, V lost 5 bases, and 9 bases had no gene match. CDR3 length: 15 amino acids. CDR1 is MNHNY, CDR2 SVGAGI, per germline (reference sequence). CDR3 in DNA: TGTGCCAGCAGTGGCGGGACAGGGAAAGGATATGGCTACACCTTC. Translated, it gives CASSGGTGKGYGYTF.

This clonotype has just a few counts. The J gene is TRBJ2-5, the V gene TRBV20-1; D perhaps matches TRBD1 (6 bases). The tail of the sequence fits TRBJ2-7 better, so the J call may be wrong. CDR3 length: 15 amino acids. The germline CDR1 and CDR2 sequences are DFQATT and SNEGSKA (reference sequence). This CDR3 reads CSARDPTGSYYEQYF. DNA for the CDR3: TGCAGTGCTAGAGATCCAACAGGGTCGTACTACGAGCAGTACTTC.

The chain uses TRBV15 and TRBJ2-3; 8 nucleotides agree with TRBD2. The CDR3 covers 15 residues. The ends lost 6 bases at V and 0 bases at J; junction bases unmatched: 5. Germline V gene sequence: CDR1 LNHNV, CDR2 YYDKDF (reference sequence). For the CDR3, the DNA is TGTGCCACCAGTAGGAAGCGGGAGAGCACAGATACGCAGTATTTT. Encoded protein: CATSRKRESTDTQYF.

This clonotype was seen a single time. A read error may produce the germline difference seen at one junction end. The V call is TRBV5-1, the J call TRBJ2-3, with D perhaps TRBD1 (5 bases). CDR1 and CDR2 (germline): SGHRS, YFSETQ. The CDR3 has 15 residues. The CDR3 DNA is TGCGCCAGCAGCTTGACAGGAAAGGTCACAGATGCGCAGTATTTT. Its protein is CASSLTGKVTDAQYF.

This clonotype showed up just a few times. The chain employs TRBV27 and TRBJ1-2; D not resolved. Germline V gives CDR1 MNHEY, CDR2 SMNVEV (reference sequence). The CDR3 consists of 13 residues. V was shortened by 8 bases and J by 8 bases, with 18 bases between the two germline ends. This CDR3 is CASLGGSSLGYTF. In nucleotides, the CDR3 is TGTGCCAGCCTAGGAGGAAGTTCTCTGGGCTACACCTTC.

The rearrangement links TRBV20-1 to TRBJ2-3; tentatively, D is TRBD1 (6 bases). Germline V gene sequence: CDR1 DFQATT, CDR2 SNEGSKA (reference sequence). The CDR3 is 14 residues long. Trimming removed 3 bases at V and 0 bases at J, with 10 bases between. The CDR3: CSASWGQSTDTQYF. DNA for the CDR3: TGCAGTGCTAGCTGGGGACAAAGCACAGATACGCAGTATTTT.

The chain uses TRBV5-1 and TRBJ2-1; TRBD1 matches at 9 bases. The CDR3 runs to 15 residues. Germline CDR1 SGHRS, CDR2 YFSETQ. The J segment lost 4 bases and the V segment lost 3 bases, leaving 5 bases of the junction unmatched. The CDR3 DNA reads TGCGCCAGCAGCTCCCGGGACAGGGTTTACAATGAGCAGTTCTTC. Its protein product is CASSSRDRVYNEQFF.

Worth noting for this clonotype: Relative to the germline gene, one junction end is altered; a read error may explain this. The J gene is TRBJ2-3, the V gene TRBV6-6; TRBD1 is a possible D gene (5 bases). The CDR3 runs 17 residues. Germline-derived CDR1 and CDR2 are MNHNY and SVGAGI (reference sequence). The CDR3 nucleotides read TGTGCCGGCAGTTACTTATCCAGGGCTACTAGCACAGATACGCAGTATTTT. Residues: CAGSYLSRATSTDTQYF.

This clonotype was seen only a few times. DNA of the CDR3: TGTGCCGCCGGGACTAGCGGGATCCCAGATACGCAGTATTTT. This gives the protein CAAGTSGIPDTQYF. V is TRBV10-3 and J is TRBJ2-3; 13 bases fit TRBD2. CDR3 length: 14 residues. J lost 4 bases, V lost 11 bases, and 6 bases had no gene match. CDR1 ENHRY and CDR2 SYGVKD come from the germline V gene.